Listed below are T cell receptor beta chains from one sample, sequenced in a study of chemoradiotherapy in HPV16-positive cancers. The repertoire was sequenced with immunoSEQ multiplex PCR; TCRdb's copy has only in-frame clones and lacks some. The sample lists about 2,300 clones, about four fifths occurring once. Sequences were derived from tumor tissue, sampled from a patient who underwent chemoradiotherapy. The receptors were gathered from a human donor with HPV-associated anogenital cancer. The CDR3 runs from the conserved cysteine through the conserved F or W. The D gene is left open where the match is weak. The size of a clone is reported for some rows only, either as once, few or many, or as a class for expanded clones.

d_call,clone_size,v_call,j_call,cdr3_nt,cdr3_aa
-,few,TRBV5-1,TRBJ1-1,TGCGCCAGCAGCTTGTCAGCTAACCCTTTGAACACTGAAGCTTTCTTT,CASSLSANPLNTEAFF
-,-,TRBV19,TRBJ2-5,TGTGCCAGTAGCATAGCGGACCAAGAGACCCAGTACTTC,CASSIADQETQYF
TRBD2,-,TRBV5-1,TRBJ2-1,TGCGCCAGCAGCCCGGGGGGGACTAGCGGGAGGATTGAGCAGTTCTTC,CASSPGGTSGRIEQFF
-,-,TRBV7-2,TRBJ1-5,TGTGCCAGCAGCTTAGTTAGGGGGGCCGGGGATAGCAATCAGCCCCAGCATTTT,CASSLVRGAGDSNQPQHF
TRBD2,-,TRBV5-1,TRBJ2-5,TGCGCCAGCAGCTTGGGGGCTAGCGGCCACCAAGAGACCCAGTACTTC,CASSLGASGHQETQYF
TRBD2,-,TRBV9,TRBJ2-1,TGTGCCAGCAGCGACCAGGGACTAGCCGGTGAGCAGTTCTTC,CASSDQGLAGEQFF
-,-,TRBV2,TRBJ1-1,TGTGCCAGCACCGGGCCTATGAACACTGAAGCTTTCTTT,CASTGPMNTEAFF
-,once,TRBV6-1,TRBJ2-3,TGTGCCAGCAGTGAAGGGAACAGCCCCACAGATACGCAGTATTTT,CASSEGNSPTDTQYF
-,-,TRBV4-2,TRBJ2-3,TGTGCCAGCAGCCAAGGGACCTCAAGAGATACGCAGTATTTT,CASSQGTSRDTQYF
TRBD2,-,TRBV27,TRBJ2-7,TGTGCCAGCAGTTTCCTGCCAGGTAGCGGGAGGTACGAGCAGTACTTC,CASSFLPGSGRYEQYF
-,-,TRBV6-5,TRBJ1-1,TGTGCCAGCAGCAGGGACTACAACACTGAAGCTTTCTTT,CASSRDYNTEAFF
TRBD2,once,TRBV5-1,TRBJ2-1,TGCGCCAGCAGCAGATCAAGCGGGATCGGCAATGAGCAGTTCTTC,CASSRSSGIGNEQFF
-,once,TRBV2,TRBJ1-3,TGTGCCAGCAGTGTTGTAGGTTCTGGAAACACCATATATTTT,CASSVVGSGNTIYF
-,once,TRBV27,TRBJ1-2,TGTGCCAGCAGTTTGGGGCAGGGACTGTATGGCTACACCTTC,CASSLGQGLYGYTF
TRBD2,-,TRBV29-1,TRBJ2-3,TGCAGCGTTGTGTCGTTGGGTAGCGGGGAGAGAGATACGCAGTATTTT,CSVVSLGSGERDTQYF
-,-,TRBV2,TRBJ2-5,TGTGCCAGCAGTGGCGTTGGGGACACCGAAGAGACCCAGTACTTC,CASSGVGDTEETQYF
TRBD1,-,TRBV6-1,TRBJ1-3,TGTGCCAGCAGCCAGGGGGCTTATGGAAACACCATATATTTT,CASSQGAYGNTIYF
-,once,TRBV28,TRBJ2-5,TGTGCCAGCAGTTTATTTGGGGTAGAGACCCAGTACTTC,CASSLFGVETQYF
-,-,TRBV5-4,TRBJ1-6,TGTGCCAGCAGCTCGACCCGGACGCTAAATTCACCCCTCCACTTT,CASSSTRTLNSPLHF
TRBD1,-,TRBV2,TRBJ2-6,TGTGCCAGCAGCGACAGGGCTGGGGCCAACGTCCTGACTTTC,CASSDRAGANVLTF